This T cell receptor (beta chain) was obtained from a study of OX40 agonist ivuxolimab in advanced cancers. On this clone itself: Its antigen is unknown.

V gave up 5 bases and J gave up 8 bases, with 10 bases separating them. This CDR3 has 12 amino acids. Germline V lookup: CDR1 SGHTA, CDR2 FQGTGA. TCRdb keeps only in-frame clones here, not all; method: immunoSEQ multiplex PCR. The table has 45,000 to 55,000 clones, approximately 94% seen once. Points from the study as a whole: Doses of 0.1 to 3.0 mg/kg were accompanied by clonal expansion of CD4+ and CD8+ blood T cells by week 6. On average, CD8+ T cells had more expanded clones than CD4+.

The sequence was collected from an adult with an advanced solid tumor such as melanoma, head and neck, liver or kidney cancer. The source material was CD4+ or CD8+ T cells sorted from blood, sampled in a trial of the OX40 agonist ivuxolimab. The chain carries TRBV7-3 and TRBJ2-1, with D tentatively TRBD2 (5 bases). In DNA, the CDR3 is TGTGCCAGCAGCCACTCCGGGGATGAGCAGTTCTTC. It specifies CASSHSGDEQFF.